The entry that follows covers one TCR beta chain sequence. The data were obtained in a study of early stage breast cancer tumors. Profiled with immunoSEQ multiplex PCR; TCRdb holds only in-frame clones, not every one. Found here are about 70,000 clones, 80% of them singletons; the top ten hold about 4.8%. CDR1 and CDR2 (germline): MDHEN, SYDVKM. V was pared by 1 base and J by 0 bases, with 21 bases of the junction left unmatched. CDR3 length equals 24 residues. The rearrangement uses TRBV28 and TRBJ2-4; 13 positions match TRBD2. The sequenced sample consisted of blood. The receptor was derived from a person aged 35 to 50 with breast cancer. CDR3 in amino acids: CASSLSPGQGVTSGRKLAKNIQYF. For the CDR3, the DNA is TGTGCCAGCAGTTTATCGCCTGGACAGGGGGTGACTAGCGGGAGGAAGTTAGCCAAAAACATTCAGTACTTC.